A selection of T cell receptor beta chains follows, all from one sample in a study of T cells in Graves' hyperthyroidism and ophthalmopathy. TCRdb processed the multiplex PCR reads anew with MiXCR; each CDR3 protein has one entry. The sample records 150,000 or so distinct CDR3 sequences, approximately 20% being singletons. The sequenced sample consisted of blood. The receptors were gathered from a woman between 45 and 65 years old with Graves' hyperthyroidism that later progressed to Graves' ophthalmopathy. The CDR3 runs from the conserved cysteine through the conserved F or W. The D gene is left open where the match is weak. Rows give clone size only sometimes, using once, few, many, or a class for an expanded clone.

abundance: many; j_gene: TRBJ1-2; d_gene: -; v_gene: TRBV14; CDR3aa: CASSQDKLDDLGGYTF; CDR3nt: TGTGCCAGCAGCCAAGATAAATTGGATGACTTGGGTGGCTACACCTTC
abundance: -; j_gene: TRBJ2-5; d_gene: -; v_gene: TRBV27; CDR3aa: CASSFPGSGETQYF; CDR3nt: TGTGCCAGCAGTTTTCCAGGGTCGGGAGAGACCCAGTACTTC
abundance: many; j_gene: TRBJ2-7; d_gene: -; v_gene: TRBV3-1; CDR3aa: CASSQVGEQYF; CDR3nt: TGTGCCAGCAGCCAAGTAGGCGAGCAGTACTTC
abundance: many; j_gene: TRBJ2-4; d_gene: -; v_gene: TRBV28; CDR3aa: CASSLGGNIQYF; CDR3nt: TGTGCCAGCAGTTTAGGGGGGAACATTCAGTACTTC
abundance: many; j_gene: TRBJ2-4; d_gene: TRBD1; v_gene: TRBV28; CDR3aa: CASSLSAGGKNIQYF; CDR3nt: TGTGCCAGCAGCCTATCGGCAGGGGGCAAAAACATTCAGTACTTC
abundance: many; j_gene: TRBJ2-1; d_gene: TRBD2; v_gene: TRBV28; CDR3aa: CASSSVAGGRSYNEQFF; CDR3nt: TGTGCCAGCAGTTCGGTAGCGGGAGGCCGCTCCTACAATGAGCAGTTCTTC
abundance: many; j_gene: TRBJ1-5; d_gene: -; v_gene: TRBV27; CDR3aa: CASSLDRTDSNQPQHF; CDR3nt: TGTGCCAGCAGTTTAGATAGAACGGATAGCAATCAGCCCCAGCATTTT
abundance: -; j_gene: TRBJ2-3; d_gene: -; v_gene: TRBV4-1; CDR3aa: CASSLSHRTQSLDTQYF; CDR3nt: TGCGCCAGCAGCCTCTCCCACAGGACACAGAGCTTGGATACGCAGTATTTT
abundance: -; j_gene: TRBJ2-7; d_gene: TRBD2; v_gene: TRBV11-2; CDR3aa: CASSLGLAGVSEQYF; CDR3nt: TGTGCCAGCAGCCTAGGACTAGCGGGAGTGTCCGAGCAGTACTTC
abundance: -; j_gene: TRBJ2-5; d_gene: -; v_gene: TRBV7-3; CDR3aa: CASSPSTGLQETQYF; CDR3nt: TGTGCCAGCAGCCCTAGTACAGGGCTCCAGGAGACCCAGTACTTC
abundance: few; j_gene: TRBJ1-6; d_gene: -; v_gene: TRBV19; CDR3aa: CASSFGTRDNSPLHF; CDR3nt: TGTGCCAGTAGTTTCGGGACACGGGATAATTCACCCCTCCACTTT
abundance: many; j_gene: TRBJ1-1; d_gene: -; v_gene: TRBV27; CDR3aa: CASSPPYSAEAFF; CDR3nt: TGTGCCAGCAGCCCACCGTATAGCGCTGAAGCTTTCTTT
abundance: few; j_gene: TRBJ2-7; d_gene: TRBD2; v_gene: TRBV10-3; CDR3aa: CAISEWGLAGSDEQYF; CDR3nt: TGTGCCATCAGTGAATGGGGCCTAGCGGGATCCGATGAGCAGTACTTC
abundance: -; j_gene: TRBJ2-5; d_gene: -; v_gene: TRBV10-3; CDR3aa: CAISVRLANGGETQYF; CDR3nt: TGTGCCATCAGTGTAAGGCTAGCAAATGGAGGGGAGACCCAGTACTTC
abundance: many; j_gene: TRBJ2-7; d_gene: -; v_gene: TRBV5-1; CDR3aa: CASSLDRETLYEQYF; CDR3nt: TGCGCCAGCAGCTTGGATCGGGAAACTCTCTACGAGCAGTACTTC
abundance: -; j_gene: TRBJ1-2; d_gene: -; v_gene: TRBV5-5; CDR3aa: CASSPGGQRHYGYTF; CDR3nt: TGTGCCAGCAGCCCCGGAGGACAGCGGCACTATGGCTACACCTTC